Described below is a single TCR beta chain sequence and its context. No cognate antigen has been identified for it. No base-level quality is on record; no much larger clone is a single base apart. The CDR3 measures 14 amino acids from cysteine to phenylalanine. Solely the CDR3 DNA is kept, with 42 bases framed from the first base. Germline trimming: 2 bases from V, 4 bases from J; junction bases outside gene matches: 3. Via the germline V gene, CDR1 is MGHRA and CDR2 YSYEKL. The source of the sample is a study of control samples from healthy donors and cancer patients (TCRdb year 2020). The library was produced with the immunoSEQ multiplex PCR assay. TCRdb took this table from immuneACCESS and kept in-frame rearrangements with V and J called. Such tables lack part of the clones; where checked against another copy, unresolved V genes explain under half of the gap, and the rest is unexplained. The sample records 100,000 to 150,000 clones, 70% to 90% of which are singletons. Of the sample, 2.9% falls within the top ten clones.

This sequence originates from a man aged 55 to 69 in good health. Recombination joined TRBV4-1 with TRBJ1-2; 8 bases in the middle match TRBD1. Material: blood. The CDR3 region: CASSQQGASYGYTF. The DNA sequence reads TGCGCCAGCAGCCAACAGGGGGCGAGCTATGGCTACACCTTC.